The 2 T cell receptor beta chains given below trace back to one sample, sequenced in a study of T cell changes during pregnancy in multiple sclerosis. Some clones are missing from TCRdb's copy, which holds only in-frame ones; the method was immunoSEQ multiplex PCR. The sample records some 64,000 clones, 75% to 95% being singletons. Sequenced here: peripheral blood, sampled in the first trimester of pregnancy. These receptors came from a female donor with multiple sclerosis, enrolled in a pregnancy study.

The CDR3 reads CASSLGGDRGTDTQYF. The CDR3 bases are TGCGCCAGCAGCTTGGGTGGGGACAGGGGCACAGATACGCAGTATTTT. The gene calls are TRBV5-1 and TRBJ2-3; 9 bases are a match to TRBD1. V gave up 0 bases and J gave up 1 base; unmatched junction bases: 3. Per germline, CDR1 SGHRS and CDR2 YFSETQ. The CDR3 is 16 amino acids.

V usage is TRBV7-8 and J usage is TRBJ2-3, with no clear D. CDR3 length equals 14 residues. Germline loops: CDR1 SGHVS, CDR2 FQNEAQ. Trimming took 0 bases from V and 5 from J, leaving 9 bases between them. The CDR3 DNA follows: TGTGCCAGCAGCTTAGCGGGCCCCCTAGATACGCAGTATTTT. Translation gives CASSLAGPLDTQYF.